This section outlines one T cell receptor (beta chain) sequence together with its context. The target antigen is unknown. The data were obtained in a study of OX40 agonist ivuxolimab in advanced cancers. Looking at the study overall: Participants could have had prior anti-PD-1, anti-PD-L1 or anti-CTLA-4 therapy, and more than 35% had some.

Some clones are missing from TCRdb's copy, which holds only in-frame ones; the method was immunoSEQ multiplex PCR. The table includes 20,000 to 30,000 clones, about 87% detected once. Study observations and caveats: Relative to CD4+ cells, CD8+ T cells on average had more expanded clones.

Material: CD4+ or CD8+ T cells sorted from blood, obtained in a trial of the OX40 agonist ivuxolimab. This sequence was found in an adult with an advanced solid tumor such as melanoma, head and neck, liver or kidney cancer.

The CDR3 DNA reads TGTGCCAGCACCTCATCGAGACAGATCAACTCCTACAATGAGCAGTTCTTC. Amino acids: CASTSSRQINSYNEQFF. The chain uses TRBV28 and TRBJ2-1; weak D call: TRBD1 (5 bases). The V end was cut by 7 bases, the J end by 0 bases, with 19 bases between. Germline CDR1 MDHEN, CDR2 SYDVKM. CDR3 size: 17 residues.